Listed here are 4 T cell receptor beta chains from one sample, sequenced in a study of T-cell memory formation after mild COVID-19. MiXCR was run by TCRdb on the 5' RACE reads, yielding one entry per CDR3 protein. The repertoire holds 110,000 or so distinct CDR3 sequences, with about a fifth as singletons. Sequencing input: PBMCs or a T cell subset sorted from them (not recorded which). The receptors originated from a man aged 18-30 years who had mild COVID-19 (a few samples of this study predate the infection). Cell type and time point are not known.

Details on this clonotype: As the CDR3 is not closed by the conserved phenylalanine or tryptophan, this likely results from a read error. This sequence joins TRBV6-2 or TRBV6-3 and TRBJ2-7; D is undetermined. CDR1 and CDR2 (germline): MNHEY, SVGEGT. This CDR3 is built from 13 residues. The V end was cut by 2 bases, the J end by 0 bases, with 5 bases between. The CDR3 nucleotides are TGTGCCAGCAGTTACCGGGTCTCCTACGAGCAGTACTTA. It yields the protein CASSYRVSYEQYL.

The chain recombines TRBV29-1 with TRBJ2-3; TRBD2 might be the D (5 bases). Between the trimmed V and J ends, which lost 6 bases and 3 bases, there was a span of 16 bases. CDR3 length: 14 amino acids. Germline CDR1 is SQVTM and CDR2 is ANQGSEA. Here the CDR3 reads CSVDGLRGTDTQYF. DNA of the CDR3: TGCAGCGTCGACGGGCTACGAGGGACAGATACGCAGTATTTT.

The rearrangement joins TRBV5-1 to TRBJ2-3; D perhaps matches TRBD2 (6 bases). This CDR3 is built from 15 residues. The germline gives CDR1 SGHRS, CDR2 YFSETQ. Trimming took 1 base from V and 1 from J, leaving 10 bases between them. CDR3 DNA: TGCGCCAGCAGCTTGCGCCGCGGGGGCACAGATACGCAGTATTTT. Its translation is CASSLRRGGTDTQYF.

V usage is TRBV27 and J usage is TRBJ2-7; D possibly corresponds to TRBD2 (6 bases). The ends were cut back, 5 bases at V and 3 bases at J, with 17 bases in the middle. The V gene's germline CDR1 is MNHEY and CDR2 SMNVEV (reference sequence). The CDR3 runs 15 residues. As DNA, the CDR3 is TGTGCCAGCAGTCGGGGCGGGAATGATTTCTACGAGCAGTACTTC. Translating gives CASSRGGNDFYEQYF.